This TCR beta chain stems from a study of radiation and T cells in renal cell carcinoma. Overall study findings and caveats: Baseline intratumoral clonotype presence is unknown without pretreatment biopsies.

The method was immunoSEQ multiplex PCR; TCRdb's version includes in-frame clones alone and lacks a portion of them. The data hold some 100,000 clones, with under 90% observed a single time. Described time point: baseline pretreatment blood. The treatment here: 15 Gy SBRT to primary tumor, nephrectomy 4 weeks later. Radiation-treated patients gave blood at baseline, week 2 and week 4. The patient's renal cell carcinoma had clear cell pathology. The CDR3 is 16 amino acids. The V end lost 11 bases, the J end lost 0 bases, and 23 bases lay between the germline ends. Germline assignment: CDR1 ENHRY and CDR2 SYGVKD. Turning to this clone: Its antigen is not identified.

This specimen consisted of blood, obtained from a patient whose treatment included radiotherapy and nephrectomy. The chain employs TRBV10-3 and TRBJ2-7, with D perhaps TRBD2 (7 bases). This receptor was taken from a man aged 55 to 70 with renal cell carcinoma. In DNA, the CDR3 is TGTGCCGCCCGCCCTGTGGGGGGGCGGGGCTCCTACGAGCAGTACTTC. Residues: CAARPVGGRGSYEQYF.